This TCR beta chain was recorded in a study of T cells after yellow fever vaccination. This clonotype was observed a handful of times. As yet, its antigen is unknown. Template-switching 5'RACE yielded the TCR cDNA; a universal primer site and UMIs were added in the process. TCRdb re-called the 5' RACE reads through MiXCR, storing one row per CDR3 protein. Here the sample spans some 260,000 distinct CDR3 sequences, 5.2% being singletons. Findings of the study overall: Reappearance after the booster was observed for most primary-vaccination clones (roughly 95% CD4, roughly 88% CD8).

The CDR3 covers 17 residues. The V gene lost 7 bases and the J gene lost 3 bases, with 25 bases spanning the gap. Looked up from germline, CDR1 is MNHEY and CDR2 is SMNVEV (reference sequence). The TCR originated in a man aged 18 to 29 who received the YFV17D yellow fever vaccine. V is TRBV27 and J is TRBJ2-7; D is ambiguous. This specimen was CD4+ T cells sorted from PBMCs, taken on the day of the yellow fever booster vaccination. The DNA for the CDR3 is TGTGCCAGCACTTCATCGTTCTCGTTCGGCCTTGACTACGAGCAGTACTTC. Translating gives CASTSSFSFGLDYEQYF.